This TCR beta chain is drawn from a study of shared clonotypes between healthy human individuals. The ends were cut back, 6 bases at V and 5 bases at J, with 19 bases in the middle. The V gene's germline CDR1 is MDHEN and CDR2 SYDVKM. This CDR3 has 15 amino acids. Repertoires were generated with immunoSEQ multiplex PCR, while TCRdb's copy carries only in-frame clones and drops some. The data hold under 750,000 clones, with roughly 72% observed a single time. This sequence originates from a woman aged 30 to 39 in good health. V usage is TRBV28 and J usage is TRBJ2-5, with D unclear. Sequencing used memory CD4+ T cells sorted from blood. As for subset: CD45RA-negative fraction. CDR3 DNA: TGTGCCAGCAGGTCCCCAGTCGGGCCTGGGGAGACCCAGTACTTC. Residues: CASRSPVGPGETQYF. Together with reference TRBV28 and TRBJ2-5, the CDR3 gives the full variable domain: DVKVTQSSRYLVKRTGEKVFLECVQDMDHENMFWYRQDPGLGLRLIYFSYDVKMKEKGDIPEGYSVSREKKERFSLILESASTNQTSMYLCASRSPVGPGETQYFGPGTRLLVL.